These T cell receptor beta chains were read from a single sample in a study of blood T cells in healthy people across ages. TCRdb used MiXCR to reprocess the 5' RACE reads, holding one entry per CDR3 protein. The sample lists approximately 800,000 distinct CDR3 sequences, about 55% occurring once. The sample taken for sequencing was blood. The source is a man of 80 years or more in good health. CDR3s include the opening cysteine and the closing phenylalanine or tryptophan.

TRBV5-1	TRBJ2-7	15	CASSLDSTVVREQYF
TRBV20-1	TRBJ2-7	13	CSAATSGAYEQYF
TRBV29-1	TRBJ2-7	14	CSAAVQGRRYEQYF
TRBV27	TRBJ2-7	18	CASSFSTAQREKSYEQYF
TRBV7-2	TRBJ2-6	15	CASSPTGAGANVLTF
TRBV4-2	TRBJ1-6	16	CASSQPSTGGSSPLHF
TRBV11-2	TRBJ2-3	15	CASSIKDTILDTQYF
TRBV13	.	15	CASSLGLVSEETQYF
TRBV9	TRBJ2-3	17	CASSLRGSGSGTDTQYF
TRBV20-1	TRBJ2-3	14	CSALTSEGTDTQYF
TRBV13	TRBJ2-7	16	CASRPDGGTGRYEQYF
TRBV6-2/TRBV6-3	TRBJ2-2	13	CASRAPSTGELFF
TRBV14	TRBJ2-1	13	CASSQPSVSEQFF
TRBV24-1	TRBJ2-5	17	CATSDPRRAGGRNEQYF
TRBV5-1	TRBJ2-1	14	CASSQQGAYNEQFF
TRBV24-1	TRBJ2-1	15	CATSRLAGGPNEQFF
TRBV10-1	TRBJ2-2	16	CASSGGPDRNTGELFF
TRBV5-5	TRBJ1-1	16	CASSLGTGPLNTEAFF
TRBV15	TRBJ2-6	17	CATSREGRASGANVLTF
TRBV20-1	.	14	CSASSGKGFNEQYF
TRBV20-1	TRBJ2-5	16	CSARDLPGPQPNEQYF
TRBV12-3/TRBV12-4	TRBJ2-7	15	CASSLGGGFDYEQYF
TRBV6-5	TRBJ2-1	16	CASSYSTSGRDNEQFF
TRBV10-3	TRBJ1-2	13	CAISEGADYGHTF
TRBV7-3	TRBJ2-7	12	CASSQGQSEQYF